Presented here are 6 T cell receptor beta chains from one specimen sequenced in a study of T cells in women clearing cervical HPV infection. Profiling relied on immunoSEQ multiplex PCR, and the TCRdb table lists in-frame clones only, not all of them. This sample contains tens of thousands of clones. The specimen was blood buffy coat. The receptors here all came from a woman between 18 and 70 years old with a cervical HPV16 infection that either progressed to CIN3+ or cleared (not recorded which).

Remarks on this clone: Read sequence stops 3 residues before the CDR3 end, and the germline J gene provides the missing end. The V call is TRBV15, the J call TRBJ1-2; D unresolved. This CDR3 comprises 14 residues. Germline V gives CDR1 LNHNV, CDR2 YYDKDF (reference sequence). CDR3 bases read: TGTGCCACCAGCAGAGTTGATTTCGCGGGGGGC. Translated: CATSRVDFAGG. In full, the CDR3 is CATSRVDFAGGYTF. The complete variable domain, with remaining parts taken from reference TRBV15 and TRBJ1-2, reads DAMVIQNPRYQVTQFGKPVTLSCSQTLNHNVMYWYQQKSSQAPKLLFHYYDKDFNNEADTPDNFQSRRPNTSFCFLDIRSPGLGDTAMYLCATSRVDFAGGYTFGSGTRLTVV.

On this clone: The read terminates 3 residues ahead of where the CDR3 ends, so the germline J gene completes it. V gene TRBV7-3 combines with J gene TRBJ2-1; 10 bases are shared with TRBD2. The germline CDR1 and CDR2 sequences are SGHTA and FQGTGA. V shed 5 bases and J 5 bases; nucleotides not matched to a gene: 9. The length of the CDR3 is 16 residues. This chain's CDR3 is CASSPSERGGHNEQFF. The covered CDR3 bases are TGTGCCAGCAGCCCCTCGGAGCGGGGGGGCCACAATGAG.

Worth noting for this clone: The read terminates 3 residues before the CDR3 end, so the remaining end is supplied by the germline J gene. Different DNA sequences within this sample yield the same CDR3. The chain has TRBV20-1 and TRBJ2-3, with 9 positions matching TRBD2. CDR1 is DFQATT and CDR2 is SNEGSKA in the germline V gene (reference sequence). The CDR3 is 14 amino acids. V shed 2 bases and J 1 base; nucleotides not matched to a gene: 1. CDR3 DNA, as far as it was read: TGCAGTGCTAGATTAGCGGGGGGCACAGATACG. It translates to CSARLAGGTDT. The entire CDR3 sequence reads CSARLAGGTDTQYF.

To note about this clone: The CDR3 end is not reached by the read, which stops 3 residues before it; the germline J gene fills it in. The chain carries TRBV30 and TRBJ2-7, with TRBD1 matching over 8 bases. Trimming at V came to 2 bases and at J to 5 bases, leaving 8 bases not matched to a gene. Germline CDR1 is GTSNPN and CDR2 is SVGIG (reference sequence). This CDR3 has 14 amino acids. CDR3 loop: CAWSRGQGAHEQYF. The sequenced CDR3 bases are TGTGCCTGGAGTAGAGGACAGGGTGCCCACGAG.

On this clone: Sequencing ends 3 residues short of the CDR3 end; the germline J gene provides the rest. The J gene is TRBJ2-1, the V gene TRBV12-3 or TRBV12-4, with no clear D. The CDR3 length is 12 residues. The V and J ends lost 5 bases and 4 bases respectively, with 6 bases between them. The sequenced part of the CDR3 DNA is TGTGCCAGCAGTATTAATTACAATGAG. It specifies CASSINYNE. The full CDR3 reads CASSINYNEQFF.

On this clone: The read falls 3 residues short of the CDR3 end, and the missing part is taken from the germline J gene. J is TRBJ1-1 and V is TRBV30; the D gene is possibly TRBD1 (6 bases). Per germline, CDR1 GTSNPN and CDR2 SVGIG (reference sequence). The CDR3 has 11 residues. The CDR3 DNA, read in part, is TGTGCCTGGCTTGACAGGATGGGA. It yields the protein CAWLDRMG. The full CDR3 protein reads CAWLDRMGAFF.